These T cell receptor beta chains were read from a single sample in a study of blood T cell repertoires in COVID-19. Repertoires were generated with immunoSEQ multiplex PCR, while TCRdb's copy carries only in-frame clones and drops some. The sample includes over 200,000 clones, roughly 87% of them seen just once. The sample taken for sequencing was peripheral blood. These receptor sequences come from a man aged 35 to 55 with active or convalescent COVID-19. Each CDR3 is given with its conserved first and last residue. D genes are given only for firm matches. Part of the rows lack a size; the others show once, few, many or a class for expanded clones.

length: 11; D: .; size: once; V: TRBV14; J: TRBJ1-6; DNA: TGTGCCAGCAGCCAAGCCACTACCCTCCACTTT; CDR3: CASSQATTLHF
length: 11; D: TRBD1; size: .; V: TRBV24-1; J: TRBJ1-2; DNA: TGTGCCATACAGGGGGATGGTGGCTACACCTTC; CDR3: CAIQGDGGYTF
length: 15; D: TRBD2; size: .; V: TRBV7-6; J: TRBJ2-1; DNA: TGTGCCAGCAGCTTAGGCGGGGGGGCCGGCAATGAGCAGTTCTTC; CDR3: CASSLGGGAGNEQFF
length: 12; D: .; size: once; V: TRBV4-1; J: TRBJ1-4; DNA: TGCGCCACCGGGAGGATCGGGGAAAAACTGTTTTTT; CDR3: CATGRIGEKLFF
length: 14; D: TRBD2; size: .; V: TRBV5-1; J: TRBJ2-1; DNA: TGCGCCAGCAGCTTGGTTATAGCGGGGGATGAGCAGTTCTTC; CDR3: CASSLVIAGDEQFF
length: 13; D: .; size: once; V: TRBV6-5; J: TRBJ1-2; DNA: TGTGCCAGCAGATCCCCCCGGGCGGGAGGCTACACCTTC; CDR3: CASRSPRAGGYTF
length: 14; D: .; size: .; V: TRBV19; J: TRBJ2-7; DNA: TGTGCCAGTCAGGTGGGACACCGGGAAGCCGAGCAGTACTTC; CDR3: CASQVGHREAEQYF
length: 17; D: TRBD1; size: few; V: TRBV19; J: TRBJ1-1; DNA: TGTGCCAGTAGGCGCCCACCGGGACAGGGGGCTCTCACTGAAGCTTTCTTT; CDR3: CASRRPPGQGALTEAFF
length: 17; D: .; size: .; V: TRBV28; J: TRBJ1-5; DNA: TGTGCCAGCAGATGGGCCAGGGTAATGCTAAGCAATCAGCCCCAGCATTTT; CDR3: CASRWARVMLSNQPQHF
length: 14; D: .; size: .; V: TRBV18; J: TRBJ1-2; DNA: TGTGCCAGCTCACCATTGGACATCCCCTATGGCTACACCTTC; CDR3: CASSPLDIPYGYTF
length: 13; D: .; size: .; V: TRBV7-3; J: TRBJ1-2; DNA: TGTGCCAGCAGCCCGGGGGGGAACGCAGGTCACACCTTC; CDR3: CASSPGGNAGHTF
length: 13; D: .; size: .; V: TRBV5-6; J: TRBJ1-1; DNA: TGTGCCAGCAGCTTCCCGGACAGCACTGAAGCTTTCTTT; CDR3: CASSFPDSTEAFF
length: 15; D: TRBD1; size: .; V: TRBV5-1; J: TRBJ1-1; DNA: TGCGCCAGCAGCGACGGGACAGGGGTGAACACTGAAGCTTTCTTT; CDR3: CASSDGTGVNTEAFF
length: 13; D: .; size: .; V: TRBV12-3/TRBV12-4; J: TRBJ2-2; DNA: TGTGCCAGCAGCGTCATAGTGCCCGGGGAGCTGTTTTTT; CDR3: CASSVIVPGELFF
length: 15; D: .; size: few; V: TRBV2; J: TRBJ1-1; DNA: TGTGCCAGCACCCCAGGGGTCCGGGCGAACACTGAAGCTTTCTTT; CDR3: CASTPGVRANTEAFF
length: 16; D: TRBD1; size: .; V: TRBV28; J: TRBJ1-1; DNA: TGTGCCAGCACCTTAAGGACAGGGGGTTTGAACACTGAAGCTTTCTTT; CDR3: CASTLRTGGLNTEAFF
length: 15; D: .; size: .; V: TRBV3-1/TRBV3-2; J: TRBJ2-1; DNA: TGTGCCAGCAGCCAAGCCAGAGGCTCCTACAATGAGCAGTTCTTC; CDR3: CASSQARGSYNEQFF
length: 19; D: TRBD2; size: once; V: TRBV7-7; J: TRBJ2-3; DNA: TGTGCTAGCAGCTTATTGGTACGGACTAGCGGGAGATACACAGATACGCAGTATTTT; CDR3: CASSLLVRTSGRYTDTQYF
length: 15; D: TRBD1; size: .; V: TRBV5-1; J: TRBJ2-3; DNA: TGCGCCAGCAGCTACAGGGGACCTAGCACAGATACGCAGTATTTT; CDR3: CASSYRGPSTDTQYF
length: 16; D: .; size: .; V: TRBV25-1; J: TRBJ2-1; DNA: TGTGCCAGCAGTGCTTCCATCCGGGATTCCTACAATGAGCAGTTCTTC; CDR3: CASSASIRDSYNEQFF
length: 16; D: TRBD1; size: many; V: TRBV28; J: TRBJ2-7; DNA: TGTGCCAGCTGGTCGAGGGACAGGGGCCGTCCATACGAGCAGTACTTC; CDR3: CASWSRDRGRPYEQYF
length: 15; D: .; size: .; V: TRBV24-1; J: TRBJ2-1; DNA: TGTGCCACCAGTGATTCCCGGAGGGTCTACAATGAGCAGTTCTTC; CDR3: CATSDSRRVYNEQFF
length: 13; D: .; size: once; V: TRBV27; J: TRBJ1-5; DNA: TGTGCCAGCAGTTTCGGACTAAATCAGCCCCAGCATTTT; CDR3: CASSFGLNQPQHF
length: 15; D: TRBD2; size: few; V: TRBV19; J: TRBJ2-5; DNA: TGTGCCAGTGGTCCTCCGGGGGGGCACCAAGAGACCCAGTACTTC; CDR3: CASGPPGGHQETQYF
length: 15; D: .; size: .; V: TRBV5-5; J: TRBJ2-2; DNA: TGTGCCAGCAGTCTCGTATTTACGAACACCGGGGAGCTGTTTTTT; CDR3: CASSLVFTNTGELFF
length: 17; D: TRBD2; size: few; V: TRBV27; J: TRBJ2-3; DNA: TGTGCCAGCAGCCGCCTAGCGGGGGGGCGCCCAACAGATACGCAGTATTTT; CDR3: CASSRLAGGRPTDTQYF
length: 14; D: TRBD1; size: .; V: TRBV27; J: TRBJ1-5; DNA: TGTGCCAGCAGTTGGGGACAGGGGAGTCAGCCCCAGCATTTT; CDR3: CASSWGQGSQPQHF
length: 13; D: .; size: .; V: TRBV7-9; J: TRBJ1-2; DNA: TGTGCCAGCAGCGCGGGGCCGTCCTATGGCTACACCTTC; CDR3: CASSAGPSYGYTF
length: 16; D: TRBD1; size: .; V: TRBV6-6; J: TRBJ2-7; DNA: TGTGCCAGCAGTTATCCCGGGACAGGGAACCTCTACGAGCAGTACTTC; CDR3: CASSYPGTGNLYEQYF
length: 15; D: TRBD1; size: few; V: TRBV5-1; J: TRBJ2-5; DNA: TGCGCCAGCAGCCCGGTAGGACAGGGACAAGAGACCCAGTACTTC; CDR3: CASSPVGQGQETQYF
length: 15; D: .; size: .; V: TRBV30; J: TRBJ1-1; DNA: TGTGCCTGGAGTGTAAGGGGGGGACTGAACACTGAAGCTTTCTTT; CDR3: CAWSVRGGLNTEAFF
length: 16; D: .; size: .; V: TRBV4-1; J: TRBJ1-1; DNA: TGCGCCAGCAGCCAAGTTTTCGGCAGGGTGAACACTGAAGCTTTCTTT; CDR3: CASSQVFGRVNTEAFF
length: 13; D: TRBD1; size: .; V: TRBV29-1; J: TRBJ1-5; DNA: TGCAGCGTTGAGGGACAGGGGAGCCAGCCCCAGCATTTT; CDR3: CSVEGQGSQPQHF
length: 11; D: .; size: .; V: TRBV20-1; J: TRBJ1-1; DNA: TGCAGTGCTAGTATAAACACTGAAGCTTTCTTT; CDR3: CSASINTEAFF
length: 13; D: TRBD1; size: once; V: TRBV2; J: TRBJ2-7; DNA: TGTGCCAGCAGTCGACAGGGAACTTACGAGCAGTACTTC; CDR3: CASSRQGTYEQYF
length: 13; D: TRBD2; size: .; V: TRBV7-9; J: TRBJ2-1; DNA: TGTGCCAGCAGCTTAGCGGGGAGGGGTGAGCAGTTCTTC; CDR3: CASSLAGRGEQFF
length: 15; D: .; size: .; V: TRBV6-5; J: TRBJ1-2; DNA: TGTGCCAGCAGTTACAACGTTTTAGCTAACTATGGCTACACCTTC; CDR3: CASSYNVLANYGYTF
length: 14; D: TRBD1; size: once; V: TRBV10-3; J: TRBJ2-5; DNA: TGTGCCATCAGTCCGGGACAGGGACAAGAGACCCAGTACTTC; CDR3: CAISPGQGQETQYF
length: 15; D: TRBD2; size: .; V: TRBV19; J: TRBJ2-7; DNA: TGTGCCAGTAGTCCGACTAGCGGGATCTCCTACGAGCAGTACTTC; CDR3: CASSPTSGISYEQYF
length: 13; D: .; size: .; V: TRBV5-4; J: TRBJ1-1; DNA: TGTGCCAGCAGCTTGTCGGGATTCCCTGAAGCTTTCTTT; CDR3: CASSLSGFPEAFF
length: 16; D: TRBD1; size: once; V: TRBV4-1; J: TRBJ1-1; DNA: TGCGCCAGCAGCCAAGCACTCGGACAGGGGAACACTGAAGCTTTCTTT; CDR3: CASSQALGQGNTEAFF
length: 15; D: .; size: .; V: TRBV6-1; J: TRBJ2-7; DNA: TGTGCCAGCAGTGGAGGTGGGGGGAGCTCCTACGAGCAGTACTTC; CDR3: CASSGGGGSSYEQYF
length: 14; D: .; size: once; V: TRBV19; J: TRBJ1-1; DNA: TGTGCCAGTAGTACCGGGGGGCGGGGAACTGAAGCTTTCTTT; CDR3: CASSTGGRGTEAFF
length: 15; D: .; size: .; V: TRBV5-1; J: TRBJ2-7; DNA: TGCGCCAGCAGCTTGGAAGGACAAAGAGGAAGCGAGCAGTACTTC; CDR3: CASSLEGQRGSEQYF
length: 14; D: .; size: .; V: TRBV5-4; J: TRBJ2-7; DNA: TGTGCCAGCTTCTCGGACGGCACAAGGGGGGAGCAGTACTTC; CDR3: CASFSDGTRGEQYF
length: 13; D: .; size: .; V: TRBV29-1; J: TRBJ1-2; DNA: TGCAGCGCGTATTTACAGGTCCAGGATGGCTACACCTTC; CDR3: CSAYLQVQDGYTF
length: 15; D: TRBD1; size: .; V: TRBV13; J: TRBJ1-6; DNA: TGTGCCAGCAGCTCCGGGACAGGGAGAGGCTCACCCCTCCACTTT; CDR3: CASSSGTGRGSPLHF
length: 15; D: TRBD1; size: .; V: TRBV2; J: TRBJ1-6; DNA: TGTGCCAGCAGTGCCCGGACAGGGAGGAAGTCACCCCTCCACTTT; CDR3: CASSARTGRKSPLHF
length: 14; D: TRBD1; size: .; V: TRBV5-8; J: TRBJ1-5; DNA: TGTGCCAGCAGCCAAACAGGGGTGAATCAGCCCCAGCATTTT; CDR3: CASSQTGVNQPQHF
length: 15; D: TRBD1; size: .; V: TRBV10-3; J: TRBJ2-7; DNA: TGTGCCATCAGTGACTCGAGACAGGGGGCGGACGAGCAGTACTTC; CDR3: CAISDSRQGADEQYF
length: 13; D: TRBD1; size: .; V: TRBV2; J: TRBJ1-1; DNA: TGTGCCAGCAGGGACAGGGGAGTCGCTGAAGCTTTCTTT; CDR3: CASRDRGVAEAFF